The rows below give T cell receptor beta chains drawn from one sample of a study of beta chain features in type 1 diabetes. Sequenced by immunoSEQ multiplex PCR; TCRdb stores in-frame clones only, minus some. The sample holds more than 150,000 clones, roughly 9% seen once. The sequencing input was central memory CD4+ T cells from blood. The receptor source for this set is a young woman in good health. CDR3s include the opening cysteine and the closing phenylalanine or tryptophan. D genes are given only for firm matches. Rows may omit the clone size; those that give it use once, few, many or a size class.

V	D	size	J	CDR3	DNA
TRBV4-1	NA	NA	TRBJ1-2	CASSQLPVGAGGYTF	TGCGCCAGCAGCCAACTTCCTGTAGGGGCCGGGGGCTACACCTTC
TRBV11-2	TRBD1	few	TRBJ1-1	CASSFNDRGEAFF	TGTGCCAGCAGCTTCAACGACAGGGGTGAAGCTTTCTTT
TRBV18	NA	NA	TRBJ1-2	CASSSDRSNYGYTF	TGTGCCAGCTCAAGCGACAGATCTAACTATGGCTACACCTTC
TRBV4-1	NA	few	TRBJ2-5	CASSQDLPETQYF	TGTGCCAGCAGCCAAGACCTTCCAGAGACCCAGTACTTC
TRBV5-8	NA	few	TRBJ2-3	CASNRQGLDTQYF	TGTGCCAGCAACAGACAGGGACTGGATACGCAGTATTTT
TRBV7-2	TRBD1	NA	TRBJ2-7	CASSLQGAREQYF	TGTGCCAGCAGCTTACAGGGGGCAAGGGAGCAGTACTTC
TRBV2	NA	NA	TRBJ1-4	CASSVGGSNEKLFF	TGTGCCAGCAGTGTCGGGGGATCGAATGAAAAACTGTTTTTT
TRBV29-1	TRBD1	NA	TRBJ2-1	CSASGQGNLEQFF	TGCAGCGCCTCGGGACAGGGAAACCTTGAGCAGTTCTTC
TRBV29-1	NA	NA	TRBJ1-2	CSVEGGAEGLNYGYTF	TGCAGCGTTGAAGGCGGGGCGGAGGGCCTAAACTATGGCTACACCTTC
TRBV9	TRBD2	NA	TRBJ2-7	CASSSGVGGAYEQYF	TGTGCCAGCAGCTCCGGGGTCGGGGGGGCCTACGAGCAGTACTTC
TRBV5-1	NA	NA	TRBJ2-2	CASSKRLEGTGELFF	TGCGCCAGCTCCAAGAGGTTGGAAGGCACCGGGGAGCTGTTTTTT
TRBV19	NA	once	TRBJ1-2	CASRRFDGYTF	TGTGCCAGTAGACGGTTTGATGGCTACACCTTC
TRBV6-1	NA	NA	TRBJ1-4	CASSEARGGIEKLFF	TGTGCCAGCAGTGAAGCTCGGGGAGGTATTGAAAAACTGTTTTTT
TRBV10-2	NA	NA	TRBJ1-3	CASSDQAQSSGNTIYF	TGCGCCAGCAGTGATCAGGCTCAGAGCTCTGGAAACACCATATATTTT
TRBV27	NA	NA	TRBJ1-1	CASSLSRGIVNTEAFF	TGTGCCAGCAGTTTATCAAGGGGGATAGTGAACACTGAAGCTTTCTTT
TRBV7-2	NA	NA	TRBJ2-1	CASSFNWGPNEQFF	TGTGCCAGCAGCTTTAACTGGGGCCCAAATGAGCAGTTCTTC
TRBV5-1	TRBD2	NA	TRBJ2-3	CASSLAGGITDTQYF	TGCGCCAGCAGCTTGGCGGGGGGGATCACAGATACGCAGTATTTT
TRBV19	NA	few	TRBJ1-5	CASRTGGQTYSNQPQHF	TGTGCCAGTAGAACCGGCGGGCAGACTTATAGCAATCAGCCCCAGCATTTT